These 25 T cell receptor beta chains share one sample of origin, sequenced in a study of T cells in localized non-small cell lung cancer. Libraries were prepared by immunoSEQ multiplex PCR; TCRdb keeps only in-frame clonotypes and omits some of them. The sample contains 100,000 or so clones, roughly 88% of which appear only once. This specimen was PBMCs, taken before any cancer treatment. The receptors derive from a woman aged 35 to 70 with stage II squamous cell lung carcinoma.

The CDR3 DNA is TGTGCCAGCAGCCCCCGACAGCGGGGGGAAGGGGAGCTGTTTTTT. Translation gives CASSPRQRGEGELFF. J is TRBJ2-2 and V is TRBV5-4, with TRBD2 matching over 9 bases. Germline V gene lookup returns CDR1 SGHNT and CDR2 YYREEE (reference sequence). V lost 4 bases, J lost 8 bases, and 9 bases stayed unmatched. This CDR3 is 15 amino acids long.

The gene calls are TRBV7-9 and TRBJ1-2; 11 bases agree with TRBD1. Germline CDR1 is SEHNR and CDR2 is FQNEAQ (reference sequence). The V segment lost 3 bases and the J segment 5 bases; nucleotides outside the gene matches: 2. The CDR3 is 14 amino acids. DNA of the CDR3: TGTGCCAGCAGCTTCGGGACAGGGGGATATGGCTACACCTTC. Translation gives CASSFGTGGYGYTF.

The rearrangement links TRBV6-6 to TRBJ2-7; tentatively, D is TRBD2 (5 bases). Looked up from germline, CDR1 is MNHNY and CDR2 is SVGAGI (reference sequence). V lost 0 bases to trimming and J lost 3 bases, with 12 bases between them. The CDR3 contains 15 residues. The CDR3 DNA sequence: TGTGCCAGCAGTTACTCTACTAGTAATAACTACGAGCAGTACTTC. It codes for CASSYSTSNNYEQYF.

V gene TRBV7-7 combines with J gene TRBJ2-5; D could derive from TRBD1 or TRBD2 (6 bases each). V was shortened by 5 bases and J by 5 bases, with 18 bases between the two germline ends. Germline V CDR1 and CDR2: SSHAT, FNYEAQ (reference sequence). This CDR3 is built from 15 residues. CDR3 region: CASSPTTGRRETQYF. The CDR3 nucleotides read TGTGCCAGCAGCCCCACAACAGGGAGGAGGGAGACCCAGTACTTC.

V usage is TRBV27 and J usage is TRBJ1-5; tentatively, D is TRBD1 (5 bases). Trimming removed 6 bases at V and 5 bases at J, with 8 bases between. CDR3 length: 12 amino acids. Per germline, CDR1 MNHEY and CDR2 SMNVEV (reference sequence). CDR3 in DNA: TGTGCCAGCAGCTCGGGACATCAGCCCCAGCATTTT. Residues: CASSSGHQPQHF.

This clone has only one observation. The chain joins TRBV14 to TRBJ2-2; D is possibly TRBD2 (5 bases). CDR1 and CDR2 from the germline V gene are SGHDN and FVKESK. The CDR3 consists of 16 residues. V was pared by 3 bases and J by 3 bases, with 14 bases between. As DNA, the CDR3 is TGTGCCAGCAGCCACTCCGGGAAACGAGACACCGGGGAGCTGTTTTTT. Translating gives CASSHSGKRDTGELFF.

In regard to this clone: Additional DNA sequences in this sample encode the identical CDR3. In DNA, the CDR3 is TGCGCCAGCAGTCCAGACAGGGACTATGGCTACACCTTC. This gives the protein CASSPDRDYGYTF. The chain combines TRBV5-1 with TRBJ1-2; 7 bases are a match to TRBD1. This CDR3 is built from 13 residues. V lost 5 bases, J lost 3 bases, and 4 bases stayed unmatched. Per germline, CDR1 SGHRS and CDR2 YFSETQ.

The chain has TRBV9 and TRBJ2-3, with a tentative D call TRBD1 (5 bases). V lost 0 bases and J 6 bases, leaving 8 bases between the germline ends. This CDR3 region has 13 residues. The germline V gene has CDR1 SGDLS and CDR2 YYNGEE. For the CDR3, the DNA is TGTGCCAGCAGCGTAGCATGGGGCGATACGCAGTATTTT. Protein product: CASSVAWGDTQYF. Combining the CDR3 with reference TRBV9 and TRBJ2-3 gives the whole variable domain DSGVTQTPKHLITATGQRVTLRCSPRSGDLSVYWYQQSLDQGLQFLIQYYNGEERAKGNILERFSAQQFPDLHSELNLSSLELGDSALYFCASSVAWGDTQYFGPGTRLTVL.

This clone is a singleton in its sample. The rearrangement joins TRBV14 to TRBJ1-2; D possibly corresponds to TRBD1 (5 bases). Trimming removed 4 bases at V and 7 bases at J, with 16 bases between. The CDR3 runs 14 residues. Germline V gene sequence: CDR1 SGHDN, CDR2 FVKESK. CDR3 amino acids: CASSPQGVSSGYTF. DNA of the CDR3: TGTGCCAGCAGCCCCCAGGGTGTATCTAGTGGCTACACCTTC.

The rearrangement links TRBV5-1 to TRBJ1-2, with TRBD1 matching over 9 bases. After removal of 2 bases from V and 8 bases from J, the junction contained 10 bases not matched to a gene. Per the germline V gene, CDR1 is SGHRS and CDR2 is YFSETQ. The CDR3 consists of 15 residues. The CDR3 DNA follows: TGCGCCAGCAGCTTTCTGACAGGGGGTCGGGCAGGCTACACCTTC. Its translation is CASSFLTGGRAGYTF.

The chain links TRBV11-2 to TRBJ2-3, with D perhaps TRBD2 (5 bases). V dropped 4 bases and J dropped 8 bases, with 10 bases sitting between them. The CDR3 totals 12 residues. CDR1 is SGHAT and CDR2 is FQNNGV in the germline V gene. DNA of the CDR3: TGTGCCAGCAGCTCGCGTGGAGGTACGCAGTATTTT. This sequence encodes CASSSRGGTQYF.

The rearrangement links TRBV7-2 to TRBJ2-1; 9 bases fit TRBD1. The germline gives CDR1 SGHTA, CDR2 FQGNSA. This CDR3 is 14 amino acids long. V shed 2 bases and J 8 bases; nucleotides not matched to a gene: 4. The CDR3 reads CASSLQTGGHEQFF. The CDR3 region has the DNA TGTGCCAGCAGCTTACAAACAGGGGGCCATGAGCAGTTCTTC. Supplemented by reference TRBV7-2 and TRBJ2-1, the full variable domain reads GAGVSQSPSNKVTEKGKDVELRCDPISGHTALYWYRQSLGQGLEFLIYFQGNSAPDKSGLPSDRFSAERTGGSVSTLTIQRTQQEDSAVYLCASSLQTGGHEQFFGPGTRLTVL.

CDR3 in amino acids: CASSPGVGSSGNTIYF. The DNA of the CDR3 is TGTGCCAGCTCACCAGGGGTCGGGAGCTCTGGAAACACCATATATTTT. The genes are TRBV18 and TRBJ1-3; D call uncertain. Trimming cost V 2 bases and J 0 bases, with 11 bases left between them. Per the germline V gene, CDR1 is KGHSH and CDR2 is LQKENI. The CDR3 sequence is 16 residues long. Full variable domain (missing parts from reference TRBV18 and TRBJ1-3): NAGVMQNPRHLVRRRGQEARLRCSPMKGHSHVYWYRQLPEEGLKFMVYLQKENIIDESGMPKERFSAEFPKEGPSILRIQQVVRGDSAAYFCASSPGVGSSGNTIYFGEGSWLTVV.

The rearrangement links TRBV7-9 to TRBJ1-5; 10 nucleotides line up with TRBD1. The V segment lost 5 bases and the J segment 7 bases; nucleotides outside the gene matches: 8. Germline V gene sequence: CDR1 SEHNR, CDR2 FQNEAQ (reference sequence). The CDR3 contains 15 residues. The CDR3 DNA is TGTGCCAGCAGCGATCGACAGGGGGCCCAACAGCCCCAGCATTTT. It translates to CASSDRQGAQQPQHF.

The V gene is TRBV29-1, the J gene TRBJ1-1; unclear D gene. The CDR3 covers 12 residues. Trimming took off 7 bases at V and 2 bases at J, with 11 bases between the two ends. The germline V gene encodes CDR1 SQVTM and CDR2 ANQGSEA. CDR3 DNA sequence: TGCAGCGCCCGGACGGGAAACACTGAAGCTTTCTTT. Residues: CSARTGNTEAFF. The variable domain in full, with the rest retrieved from reference TRBV29-1 and TRBJ1-1, is SAVISQKPSRDICQRGTSLTIQCQVDSQVTMMFWYRQQPGQSLTLIATANQGSEATYESGFVIDKFPISRPNLTFSTLTVSNMSPEDSSIYLCSARTGNTEAFFGQGTRLTVV.

The rearrangement uses TRBV19 and TRBJ2-1; 8 nucleotides match TRBD2. The CDR3 is 15 residues long. Trimming at V came to 5 bases and at J to 5 bases, leaving 8 bases not matched to a gene. Looked up from germline, CDR1 is LNHDA and CDR2 is SQIVND (reference sequence). The CDR3: CASSSRLALHNEQFF. CDR3 sequence (DNA): TGTGCCAGTAGTTCGCGACTAGCGCTGCACAATGAGCAGTTCTTC.

The chain joins TRBV10-3 to TRBJ2-7; D is possibly TRBD1 (7 bases). The CDR3 has 13 amino acids. The V end lost 9 bases, the J end lost 3 bases, and 15 bases lay between the germline ends. From germline, CDR1 is ENHRY and CDR2 SYGVKD. CDR3 nucleotides: TGTGCCATTGCAGGGGGGCTAGGCTACGAGCAGTACTTC. It codes for CAIAGGLGYEQYF.

This clone was seen more than once but under ten times. The same CDR3 also results from other DNA sequences found in this sample. This chain links TRBV28 with TRBJ1-1, with D possibly being TRBD1 (5 bases). V dropped 3 bases and J dropped 1 base, with 9 bases sitting between them. CDR3 size: 14 residues. CDR1 MDHEN and CDR2 SYDVKM come from the germline V gene. The CDR3 here is CASSLIGANTEAFF. CDR3 in DNA: TGTGCCAGCAGTTTGATCGGGGCGAACACTGAAGCTTTCTTT.

The chain couples TRBV6-1 to TRBJ1-4; TRBD1 might be the D (6 bases). The CDR3 has 16 residues. The germline gives CDR1 MNHNS, CDR2 SASEGT. V was trimmed by 2 bases and J by 7 bases, leaving 17 bases between them. The CDR3 DNA reads as TGTGCCAGCAGTGAAATGGGGCAGGGGCGCGGTGAAAAACTGTTTTTT. Translated: CASSEMGQGRGEKLFF.

The genes are TRBV5-1 and TRBJ2-1; 13 nucleotides agree with TRBD2. The CDR3 totals 17 residues. Germline V gene lookup returns CDR1 SGHRS and CDR2 YFSETQ. J was trimmed by 3 bases and V by 3 bases; bases with no gene match: 6. The CDR3 spells CASSWVGLAGRYNEQFF. In nucleotides, the CDR3 is TGCGCCAGCAGCTGGGTGGGACTAGCGGGGCGCTACAATGAGCAGTTCTTC.

The gene calls are TRBV2 and TRBJ2-1, with a possible D match to TRBD2 (6 bases). Trimming cost V 7 bases and J 10 bases, with 14 bases left between them. CDR3 length: 12 amino acids. Germline V gives CDR1 SNHLY, CDR2 FYNNEI. CDR3 DNA: TGTGCCAGCATCGCGGGACCCAGGGAGCAGTTCTTC. This translates into CASIAGPREQFF.

This chain connects TRBV6-1 to TRBJ2-7, with 8 bases matching TRBD1. After removal of 2 bases from V and 5 bases from J, the junction contained 5 bases not matched to a gene. Germline assignment: CDR1 MNHNS and CDR2 SASEGT. The CDR3 covers 14 residues. CDR3 residues: CASSEPGRGHEQYF. In nucleotides, the CDR3 is TGTGCCAGCAGTGAACCCGGCAGGGGGCACGAGCAGTACTTC.

The chain uses TRBV15 and TRBJ2-4; D may be TRBD1 (5 bases). CDR1 and CDR2 (germline): LNHNV, YYDKDF (reference sequence). The CDR3 sequence is 13 residues long. Deletions cut 5 bases from V and 2 bases from J, with 7 bases between. In nucleotides, the CDR3 is TGTGCCACCAGCTCAGGGCCCAAAAACATTCAGTACTTC. Translated, it gives CATSSGPKNIQYF.

This sequence joins TRBV25-1 and TRBJ2-2; D is uncertain. The CDR3 extends over 12 amino acids. From germline, CDR1 is MGHDK and CDR2 SYGVNS. V lost 6 bases, J lost 8 bases, and 10 bases lay in between. The CDR3 region is CASSRFAGELFF. DNA for the CDR3: TGTGCCAGCAGCCGATTTGCTGGGGAGCTGTTTTTT.

The rearrangement links TRBV27 to TRBJ1-2, with 7 bases identical to TRBD1. CDR1 and CDR2 (germline): MNHEY, SMNVEV (reference sequence). V shed 4 bases, J shed 4 bases, and the junction held 0 bases outside the gene matches. The CDR3 is made up of 12 amino acids. The CDR3 reads CASSYRGYGYTF. The CDR3 DNA reads as TGTGCCAGCAGTTACAGGGGCTATGGCTACACCTTC.